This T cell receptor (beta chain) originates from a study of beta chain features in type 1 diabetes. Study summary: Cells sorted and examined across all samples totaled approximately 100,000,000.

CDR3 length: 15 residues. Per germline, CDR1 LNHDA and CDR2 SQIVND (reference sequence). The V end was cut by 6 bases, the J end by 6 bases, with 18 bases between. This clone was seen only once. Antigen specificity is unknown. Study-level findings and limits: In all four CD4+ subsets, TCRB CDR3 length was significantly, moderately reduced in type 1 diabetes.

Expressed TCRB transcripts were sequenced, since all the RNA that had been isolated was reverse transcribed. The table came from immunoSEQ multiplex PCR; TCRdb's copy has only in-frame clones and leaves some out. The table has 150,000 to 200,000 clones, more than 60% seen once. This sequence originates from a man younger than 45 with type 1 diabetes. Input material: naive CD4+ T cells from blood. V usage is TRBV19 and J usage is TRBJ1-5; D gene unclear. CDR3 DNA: TGTGCCAGTAGCCTCGGGCCAGGATTTACTCAGCCCCAGCATTTT. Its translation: CASSLGPGFTQPQHF.